Listed below are T cell receptor beta chains from one sample, sequenced in a study of regulatory T cells in long-lasting Graves disease. TCRdb fed the multiplex PCR reads into MiXCR, producing one record per CDR3 protein. Here the sample spans about 540,000 distinct CDR3 sequences, roughly 13% being singletons. These same records also appear under a second study, on T cells in Graves' hyperthyroidism and ophthalmopathy.

The sample here was peripheral blood mononuclear cells (PBMCs), taken at new diagnosis, from a patient treated with antithyroid drugs. The origin of the receptors is a man between 25 and 39 years old with Graves disease. CDR3s include the opening cysteine and the closing phenylalanine or tryptophan. D genes are given only for firm matches. A row's size may be missing; if present it is once, few, many or a size class.

v_gene,abundance,d_gene,j_gene,CDR3aa,CDR3nt
TRBV20-1,many,-,TRBJ2-1,CSARDASGINNEQFF,TGCAGTGCTAGAGATGCCAGCGGAATAAACAATGAGCAGTTCTTC
TRBV7-9,-,-,TRBJ2-5,CASSFKGGETQHF,TGTGCCAGCAGCTTCAAGGGGGGAGAGACCCAGCACTTC
TRBV12-5,few,-,TRBJ2-2,CASGLVQGRAGELFF,TGTGCTAGTGGTTTGGTACAGGGTCGGGCCGGGGAGCTGTTTTTT
TRBV9,-,-,TRBJ1-1,CASSVVDTEAFF,TGTGCCAGCAGCGTAGTCGACACTGAAGCTTTCTTT
TRBV6-2/TRBV6-3,many,TRBD1,TRBJ1-5,CASSSVWDRSNQPQHF,TGTGCCAGCAGTTCCGTATGGGACAGGAGCAATCAGCCCCAGCATTTT
TRBV12-3/TRBV12-4,many,-,TRBJ1-1,CASSLEVGRNTEAFF,TGTGCCAGCAGTTTAGAGGTAGGGAGGAACACTGAAGCTTTCTTT
TRBV20-1,many,-,TRBJ2-5,CSADPPEIGETQYF,TGCAGTGCTGACCCCCCTGAAATCGGGGAGACCCAGTACTTC
TRBV4-1,few,-,TRBJ2-3,CATGVVAADTQYF,TGCGCCACCGGCGTGGTCGCGGCAGATACGCAGTATTTT
TRBV29-1,many,-,TRBJ2-1,CSVAGRVIEQFF,TGCAGCGTCGCTGGACGGGTGATAGAGCAGTTCTTC
TRBV20-1,-,TRBD2,TRBJ2-1,CSARRTSGVYNEQFF,TGCAGTGCCCGCCGGACTAGCGGGGTCTACAATGAGCAGTTCTTC
TRBV11-2,many,TRBD1,TRBJ2-6,CASSAAQTGYNGANVLTF,TGTGCCAGCAGCGCGGCCCAGACAGGGTATAATGGGGCCAACGTCCTGACTTTC
TRBV5-1,many,-,TRBJ2-1,CASSLQQAYNEQFF,TGCGCCAGCAGCTTACAACAGGCCTACAATGAGCAGTTCTTC
TRBV9,-,-,TRBJ2-7,CASSAGWGRPYEQYF,TGTGCCAGCAGCGCAGGCTGGGGGCGACCCTACGAGCAGTACTTC
TRBV10-3,many,-,TRBJ2-7,CAISEFYEQYF,TGTGCCATCAGTGAGTTCTACGAGCAGTACTTC
TRBV5-1,many,TRBD1,TRBJ1-1,CASSLGTGATEAFF,TGCGCCAGCAGTCTTGGGACAGGTGCCACTGAAGCTTTCTTT
TRBV9,-,-,TRBJ2-2,CATGTARGTGELFF,TGTGCCACGGGGACCGCCCGGGGCACCGGGGAGCTGTTTTTT